This TCR beta chain was sequenced during a study of blood T cells in healthy people across ages (dated by TCRdb to about 2015). Study-level background: In model experiments, template switching captured roughly one uniquely barcoded TCR beta cDNA molecule for every two T cells. Using deep sequencing normalized with unique cDNA molecular identifiers, the study measured how TCR beta repertoire diversity changes with age. Two additional independent replicas of 1 million unique cDNA reads from the same blood draw were analyzed for two donors (one aged 18 to 29 and one aged 80 or older). To avoid experimental bias, donors of different ages were spread randomly across the sequencing lanes. The donors were divided into four age groups: young (average around 17 years), middle-aged (approximately 39), aged (approximately 64) and long-lived (around 80). Broad study findings and their caveats: The long-lived group showed more naive CD4+ T cells, fewer expanded clones and increased TCR diversity than the aged group, suggesting age selection. Since profiling was done on bulk unsorted PBMCs, naive and antigen-experienced compartments could not be conclusively compared. Estimates of total diversity based on one million sequenced T cells were considered lower bounds and underestimates. Observed TCR beta diversity correlated strongly with the percentage of naive T cells measured by flow cytometry. As age increased, observed TCR beta diversity per million T cells dropped in a roughly linear way, and a significant reduction was already evident by age about 36. Donor CMV infection status was unknown, potentially confounding age-related changes in expanded clonotypes.

With respect to this clonotype: The antigen it binds to is not known. Qualities for individual bases were not recorded, and no much larger clone is one base off.

Based on the germline V gene, the CDR1 and CDR2 sequences are SGDLS and YYNGEE. After removal of 0 bases from V and 3 bases from J, the junction retains 7 bases not matched to a gene. The CDR3 contains 16 residues, cysteine and phenylalanine counted. Left in the record is the CDR3 DNA by itself, 48 bases read in frame from the first base. Library preparation used 5' RACE. A second PCR of about 6 to 12 cycles was performed with a sample-barcoded 5' primer and a J-beta primer mix. Each TCR beta cDNA molecule received a unique molecular identifier from a template-switch 5' adaptor carrying 12 random nucleotides. Each sample yielded at least 3 million CDR3-containing paired-end reads. First-strand cDNA synthesis was performed from all RNA using the Mint cDNA synthesis kit, with priming by a TRBC-specific oligonucleotide. Following uracil-DNA glycosylase treatment, all cDNA underwent a first 18-cycle PCR with the universal primers M1SS and BC2_uni_R. From the authors' description of their analysis: Normalization of each sample was performed by random selection of 1 million high-quality reads, each carrying a distinct molecular identifier. Instead of being binned into consensus sequences, reads with shared molecular identifiers were discarded. CDR3 identification, clonotype clustering and error correction used MiTCR with a Q25 quality threshold and the strictest error-elimination algorithm. A nonparametric unseen species model with Euler transformation was used to estimate lower-bound total TCR beta diversity. TCRdb trimmed public reads at Q25 via fastp, called clones via MiXCR and kept in-frame beta chains. Every entry covers one CDR3 protein and lists the most common genes and DNA from its rows. The V and J calls and clone size come from TCRdb's table, not from the authors' own analysis. Across this sample there are 1.8 million or so distinct CDR3 sequences, with 30% to 40% seen only once. More than 20% of the sample comes from the top ten.

The 39 donors, aged 6 to 90 years, were systemically healthy Caucasian individuals from Russia. Each donor gave approximately 9.4 milliliters of peripheral blood, drawn into EDTA-treated Vacutainer tubes. Ficoll-Paque density-gradient centrifugation was used to isolate PBMCs, with at least 6.5 million obtained per sample. Trizol reagent was used to extract total RNA from PBMCs, with at least 6 micrograms per sample. For every donor, an aliquot of PBMCs went through flow cytometry to measure the percentages of naive CD45RAhigh/CD27high T cells. The sample taken for sequencing was blood. The chain is made from TRBV9 and TRBJ2-7, and TRBD2 matches 9 of the central bases. This sequence originates from a human donor in good health. The nucleotide sequence reads TGTGCCAGCAGCGTAGCTAGCGGGGCTTCCTTCTACGAGCAGTACTTC. The resulting protein is CASSVASGASFYEQYF.